The 20 T cell receptor beta chains in this list originate from one sample, sequenced in a study of cytomegalovirus exposure and HLA in healthy donors. This PCR relied on a set of 60 Vbeta primers and 13 Jbeta primers. Only in-frame clones appear in the TCRdb table, and some are missing; sequencing was by immunoSEQ multiplex PCR. The sample has 130,000 to 150,000 clones; roughly three quarters are singletons. The sample consisted of PBMCs. The receptor source for this set is a woman between 35 and 50 years old in good health and CMV-seropositive.

The sample holds a few counts of this clone. This chain joins TRBV5-1 and TRBJ1-6; no clear D. V was pared by 2 bases and J by 4 bases, with 7 bases between. The CDR3 runs to 14 residues. The V gene's germline CDR1 is SGHRS and CDR2 YFSETQ. The CDR3 spells CASSFSGYNSPLHF. The DNA for the CDR3 is TGCGCCAGCAGCTTCTCGGGATATAATTCACCCCTCCACTTT.

The chain couples TRBV10-3 to TRBJ1-5, with D perhaps matching TRBD1 (5 bases). CDR3 length equals 13 residues. Germline CDR1 reads ENHRY; CDR2 reads SYGVKD. V dropped 8 bases and J dropped 3 bases, with 11 bases sitting between them. The CDR3 spells CAIGGANNQPQHF. The CDR3, as DNA: TGTGCCATCGGAGGGGCTAACAATCAGCCCCAGCATTTT.

This clone was picked up a small number of times. The V and J genes are TRBV7-9 and TRBJ2-1, with a weak D call TRBD2 (6 bases). Trimming took off 6 bases at V and 7 bases at J, with 19 bases between the two ends. CDR1 SEHNR and CDR2 FQNEAQ come from the germline V gene (reference sequence). The CDR3 is made up of 15 amino acids. For the CDR3, the DNA is TGTGCCAGCAGAAATAGGCGGGGTGGCGGTAATGAGCAGTTCTTC. Protein product: CASRNRRGGGNEQFF.

The rearrangement links TRBV29-1 to TRBJ1-1; D perhaps matches TRBD1 (5 bases). The V end lost 4 bases, the J end lost 1 base, and 13 bases lay between the germline ends. This CDR3 has 14 amino acids. The germline V gene encodes CDR1 SQVTM and CDR2 ANQGSEA. This CDR3 reads CSVAGGSENTEAFF. The CDR3 coding sequence is TGCAGCGTTGCGGGGGGATCTGAGAACACTGAAGCTTTCTTT.

The genes are TRBV5-6 and TRBJ1-1; D is ambiguous. V lost 4 bases and J 8 bases, leaving 12 bases between the germline ends. CDR1 is SGHDT and CDR2 is YYEEEE in the germline V gene. The CDR3 totals 12 residues. The CDR3 here is CASSLRRKEAFF. The CDR3 nucleotides are TGTGCCAGCAGCCTTCGGAGGAAAGAAGCTTTCTTT.

This clone was detected only a few times. V and J are TRBV27 and TRBJ2-5; the D gene is possibly TRBD1 (5 bases). TRBJ2-7 explains the end of the DNA better; the J call may be wrong. The germline V gene has CDR1 MNHEY and CDR2 SMNVEV (reference sequence). CDR3 size: 16 residues. The CDR3 coding sequence is TGTGCCAGCAGTCCCCAGACAGAAACCTTCACCTACGAGCAGTACTTC. It is translated as CASSPQTETFTYEQYF.

V is TRBV2 and J is TRBJ1-4; D unclear. V gave up 5 bases and J gave up 8 bases, with 6 bases separating them. Germline loops: CDR1 SNHLY, CDR2 FYNNEI. The CDR3 extends over 11 amino acids. CDR3 coding DNA: TGTGCCAGCAGTATGGAGGAAAAACTGTTTTTT. Translation gives CASSMEEKLFF.

The chain combines TRBV28 with TRBJ1-5; TRBD1 matches 8 bases. V shed 6 bases and J 6 bases; nucleotides not matched to a gene: 1. The CDR3 has 12 amino acids. Germline values: CDR1 MDHEN, CDR2 SYDVKM. For the CDR3, the DNA is TGTGCCAGCAGAACAGGGGGTCAGCCCCAGCATTTT. Translating it yields CASRTGGQPQHF.

The chain employs TRBV4-2 and TRBJ1-4; tentatively, D is TRBD1 (6 bases). The CDR3 spans 17 residues. Germline V gene data show CDR1 as LGHNA and CDR2 as YNFKEQ. V was cut by 3 bases and J by 8 bases, with 22 bases left in between. The CDR3 sequence is CASSQKLSRGFNEKLFF. The CDR3 DNA follows: TGTGCCAGCAGCCAGAAACTAAGCAGGGGCTTTAACGAAAAACTGTTTTTT.

V is TRBV18 and J is TRBJ1-4; a possible D gene is TRBD1 (6 bases). The CDR3 spans 16 residues. Germline CDR1 KGHSH, CDR2 LQKENI. V was pared by 1 base and J by 7 bases, with 16 bases between. In DNA, the CDR3 is TGTGCCAGCTCACCACGACAGGCAGGGGAGGGTGAAAAACTGTTTTTT. Its protein is CASSPRQAGEGEKLFF.

V is TRBV5-1 and J is TRBJ2-2; TRBD2 might be the D (6 bases). This CDR3 is built from 14 residues. V shed 6 bases and J shed 7 bases, with 16 bases lying between them. Germline CDR1 reads SGHRS; CDR2 reads YFSETQ. The chain's CDR3 is CASMGTSYGGELFF. In DNA, the CDR3 is TGCGCCAGCATGGGGACTTCCTACGGCGGGGAGCTGTTTTTT.

The V call is TRBV2, the J call TRBJ1-5, with 9 nucleotides matching TRBD1. The V and J ends lost 5 bases and 3 bases, in that order; junction bases with no gene match: 5. CDR3 length: 15 residues. Looked up from germline, CDR1 is SNHLY and CDR2 is FYNNEI. This chain's CDR3 is CASSRTGVANQPQHF. The CDR3 coding sequence is TGTGCCAGCAGTCGGACAGGGGTGGCCAATCAGCCCCAGCATTTT.

Remarks on this clone: This sample includes further DNA sequences coding for the same CDR3. The J gene is TRBJ1-1, the V gene TRBV4-2; possible D gene TRBD1, 5 bases. V dropped 0 bases and J dropped 4 bases, with 6 bases sitting between them. Germline CDR1 reads LGHNA; CDR2 reads YNFKEQ. The CDR3 is 13 residues long. The CDR3 region is CASSQDQGTEAFF. As DNA, the CDR3 is TGTGCCAGCAGCCAAGACCAGGGCACTGAAGCTTTCTTT.

A single count supports this clone. The genes are TRBV2 and TRBJ2-1; no clear D. V was pared by 2 bases and J by 7 bases, with 3 bases between. The CDR3 spans 11 residues. Germline loops: CDR1 SNHLY, CDR2 FYNNEI. This chain's CDR3 is CASSELNEQFF. The CDR3 DNA sequence: TGTGCCAGCAGTGAACTGAATGAGCAGTTCTTC.

The chain links TRBV4-1 to TRBJ2-5; 9 bases line up with TRBD2. With 1 base clipped from V and 0 bases from J, the junction kept 3 bases outside the gene matches. The CDR3 runs 16 residues. Germline CDR1 reads MGHRA; CDR2 reads YSYEKL. CDR3 region: CASSQGGGGHQETQYF. The CDR3 DNA reads TGCGCCAGCAGCCAAGGCGGGGGGGGCCACCAAGAGACCCAGTACTTC.

The chain joins TRBV10-3 to TRBJ2-7; unclear D gene. Per germline, CDR1 ENHRY and CDR2 SYGVKD. The V end was cut by 10 bases, the J end by 0 bases, with 10 bases between. This CDR3 comprises 12 residues. Written as DNA, the CDR3 is TGTGCCACTTCCGATAGCTCCTACGAGCAGTACTTC. It translates to CATSDSSYEQYF.

The CDR3 DNA follows: TGTGCCAGCAGTGAACTAGATAATTCACCCCTCCACTTT. It is translated as CASSELDNSPLHF. The J gene is TRBJ1-6, the V gene TRBV25-1, with D unclear. V shed 2 bases and J shed 5 bases, with 4 bases lying between them. The CDR3 consists of 13 residues. CDR1 MGHDK and CDR2 SYGVNS come from the germline V gene. The full variable domain, in which reference TRBV25-1 and TRBJ1-6 provide the parts outside the CDR3, is EADIYQTPRYLVIGTGKKITLECSQTMGHDKMYWYQQDPGMELHLIHYSYGVNSTEKGDLSSESTVSRIRTEHFPLTLESARPSHTSQYLCASSELDNSPLHFGNGTRLTVT.

Concerning this clone: In the same sample, other DNA sequences code for this CDR3. The chain recombines TRBV28 with TRBJ1-2; possible D gene TRBD1, 5 bases. The CDR3 runs to 11 residues. The V gene lost 6 bases and the J gene lost 7 bases, with 9 bases spanning the gap. Germline lookup yields CDR1 MDHEN and CDR2 SYDVKM. CDR3 sequence (DNA): TGTGCCAGCAGCCCAGGGTTTGGCTACACCTTC. This sequence encodes CASSPGFGYTF.

The genes are TRBV10-3 and TRBJ2-5; 10 bases agree with TRBD2. The CDR3 is made up of 14 amino acids. V was pared by 3 bases and J by 5 bases, with 3 bases of the junction left unmatched. Germline V gene sequence: CDR1 ENHRY, CDR2 SYGVKD. CDR3 protein: CAISDSGGIETQYF. The CDR3 DNA is TGTGCCATCAGTGATAGCGGGGGGATCGAGACCCAGTACTTC.

The chain has TRBV5-1 and TRBJ1-1; 7 bases match TRBD1. Germline V gives CDR1 SGHRS, CDR2 YFSETQ. CDR3 size: 16 residues. The trim removed 4 bases at V and 1 base at J, leaving 10 bases unmatched. The CDR3 DNA reads TGCGCCAGCAGCCCGATTCCGGGACAGACGAACACTGAAGCTTTCTTT. Protein: CASSPIPGQTNTEAFF.